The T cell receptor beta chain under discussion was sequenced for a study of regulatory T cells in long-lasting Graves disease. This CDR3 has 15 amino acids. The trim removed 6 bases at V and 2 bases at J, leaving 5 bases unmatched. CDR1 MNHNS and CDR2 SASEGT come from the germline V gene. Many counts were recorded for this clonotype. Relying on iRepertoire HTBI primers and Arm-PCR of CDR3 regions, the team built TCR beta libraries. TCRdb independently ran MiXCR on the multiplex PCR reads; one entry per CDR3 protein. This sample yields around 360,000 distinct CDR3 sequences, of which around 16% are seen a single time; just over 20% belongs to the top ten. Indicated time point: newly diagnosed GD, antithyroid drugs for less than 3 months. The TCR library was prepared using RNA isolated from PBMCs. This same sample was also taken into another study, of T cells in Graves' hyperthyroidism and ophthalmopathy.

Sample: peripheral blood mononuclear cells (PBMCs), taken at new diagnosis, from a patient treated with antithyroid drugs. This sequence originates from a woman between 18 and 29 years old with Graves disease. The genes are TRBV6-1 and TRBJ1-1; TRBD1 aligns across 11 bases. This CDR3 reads CASRQDRGRNTEAFF. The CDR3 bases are TGTGCCAGCAGACAGGACAGGGGGCGAAACACTGAAGCTTTCTTT.